A single TCR beta chain is shown here with its context. Its specificity is not known. Germline V lookup: CDR1 GTSNPN, CDR2 SVGIG (reference sequence). This CDR3 region has 17 residues. The junction had 16 bases not matched to a gene; V was cut back by 4 bases and J by 4 bases. This specimen belongs to a study of CD8+ T cells in alopecia areata. RNA extraction was followed by reverse transcription into cDNA, which acted as the sequencing template. Clones were read by immunoSEQ multiplex PCR, and TCRdb kept only the in-frame ones, dropping some. The repertoire holds 110,000 or so clones, with roughly 50% as singletons. Broader study findings: While tofacitinib was given, many expanded lesional clones persisted in scalp and blood. Expanded CD8+ clones among the top 100, and scalp clonality, were significantly decreased by tofacitinib.

Treatment given: oral pan-JAK inhibitor, 5-10 mg twice daily. The chain joins TRBV30 to TRBJ2-1, with 7 bases fitting TRBD1. This sequence originates from a human donor with alopecia areata. The sample in question was CD8+ T cells sorted from blood, obtained at week 4, from a patient treated with tofacitinib. The CDR3 is CAWTPAIPGQWYNEQFF. The CDR3 DNA reads as TGTGCCTGGACCCCCGCTATCCCGGGACAGTGGTACAATGAGCAGTTCTTC.